This is a list of T cell receptor beta chains from one sample in a study of graft-versus-host responses after intestinal transplantation. Generated by immunoSEQ multiplex PCR, the TCRdb table keeps only in-frame clones and is missing some. The sample consists of tens of thousands of clones, just under 95% of them appearing once. This specimen was PBMCs, taken 16 days after intestinal transplant. The receptors shown here come from a human patient who received an intestinal transplant, so some T cells may come from the graft donor. The CDR3 runs from the conserved cysteine through the conserved F or W. The D gene is left open where the match is weak. Size is stated for part of the rows, as once, few or many counts, or as a class when the clone is expanded.

D gene	V gene	J gene	clone size	CDR3 DNA	CDR3 protein
-	TRBV7-3	TRBJ2-5	-	TGTGCCAGCAGCTTAAGGGGGGGCGGGACCCCAGAGACCCAGTACTTC	CASSLRGGGTPETQYF
-	TRBV9	TRBJ1-1	-	TGTGCCAGCTGTCGCACTGAAGCTTTCTTT	CASCRTEAFF
-	TRBV25-1	TRBJ1-1	-	TGTGCCAGCAGTGCCCGGGACGGCAGCATGAACACTGAAGCTTTCTTT	CASSARDGSMNTEAFF
-	TRBV9	TRBJ2-1	-	TGTGCCAGCAGCACGAACCCGGGCAGCTCCTACAATGAGCAGTTCTTC	CASSTNPGSSYNEQFF
TRBD2	TRBV15	TRBJ2-5	once	TGTGCCACCAGCAGATTGGCCGGGACGGGGGGGGCTTACCAAGAGACCCAGTACTTC	CATSRLAGTGGAYQETQYF
TRBD2	TRBV5-1	TRBJ2-2	-	TGCGCCAGCAGCTTTCTAGCGGGCGAAGACACCGGGGAGCTGTTTTTT	CASSFLAGEDTGELFF
-	TRBV2	TRBJ2-7	-	TGTGCCAGCAGGCGAGCCTACGAGCAGTACTTC	CASRRAYEQYF
-	TRBV5-6	TRBJ2-7	-	TGTGCCAGCAGCTCGCCGGGACACCGCCTCTACGAGCAGTACTTC	CASSSPGHRLYEQYF
-	TRBV12-2	TRBJ2-5	-	TGTGCAAGTCGCTTAGGTGGCAGTAATTGCGGAGAGACCCAGTACTTC	CASRLGGSNCGETQYF
-	TRBV7-9	TRBJ2-7	-	TGTGCCAGCAGCCCCCGCGCGGGGGCTAATCAGTACGAGCAGTACTTC	CASSPRAGANQYEQYF
-	TRBV10-3	TRBJ1-1	-	TGTGCCATCAGTGAGTCGAAGTGGGACACCACCCCCCGGGGCTGGAACACTGAAGCTTTCTTT	CAISESKWDTTPRGWNTEAFF
TRBD2	TRBV30	TRBJ2-1	-	TGTGCCTGGAGTGGAGGACTAGTCCAGGGCAATGAGCAGTTCTTC	CAWSGGLVQGNEQFF
TRBD1	TRBV9	TRBJ1-1	-	TGTGCCAGCAGAGGACAGGGTAAAAGAGCTTTCTTT	CASRGQGKRAFF
TRBD1	TRBV27	TRBJ1-5	-	TGTGCCAGCAGTGCGTGGGGACAGCTCAATCAGCCCCAGCATTTT	CASSAWGQLNQPQHF
-	TRBV9	TRBJ2-6	-	TGTGCCAGCAGCGTAGGGCGAGGCTCTGGGGCCAACGTCCTGACTTTC	CASSVGRGSGANVLTF
TRBD2	TRBV5-6	TRBJ2-1	-	TGTGCCAGCAGCACCGGGACTAGCAGAATCTTC	CASSTGTSRIF
TRBD2	TRBV30	TRBJ2-5	-	TGTGCCTGGAGTCGATGGACTAGCGGGAGGGCCTACGAGACCCAGTACTTC	CAWSRWTSGRAYETQYF
-	TRBV9	TRBJ1-3	-	TGTGCCAGCAGCGTATTGGAAACCTCTGGAAACACCATATATTTT	CASSVLETSGNTIYF
-	TRBV6-5	TRBJ2-2	-	TGTGCCAGCAGTTACCCCCGACAGGGAGGACCCGGGGAGCTGTTTTTT	CASSYPRQGGPGELFF
-	TRBV6-5	TRBJ2-7	-	TGTGCCAGCAGTTACGCTAGCTACGAGCAGTACTTC	CASSYASYEQYF
TRBD2	TRBV29-1	TRBJ2-7	-	TGCAGCGTTGTAGGCGGGGGAGGCGAGCAGTACTTC	CSVVGGGGEQYF
-	TRBV28	TRBJ2-7	-	TGTGCCAGCGGGCCCCTCTACGAGCAGTACTTC	CASGPLYEQYF
TRBD2	TRBV27	TRBJ2-1	-	TGTGCCAGCAGTTTTGTTGGACTAGAGAGGTACAATGAGCAGTTCTTC	CASSFVGLERYNEQFF
-	TRBV28	TRBJ1-6	-	TGTGCCAGCAGTTTTCATGGGGTACGTAATTCACCCCTCCACTTT	CASSFHGVRNSPLHF
-	TRBV7-2	TRBJ2-4	once	TGTGCCAGCAGCTTAGGGGGGCTAGCCAAAAACATTCAGTACTTC	CASSLGGLAKNIQYF
-	TRBV6-5	TRBJ2-1	-	TGTGCCAGCAGACATGAGGCTCTCTCCTACAATGAGCAGTTCTTC	CASRHEALSYNEQFF
-	TRBV6-6	TRBJ1-2	-	TGTGCCAGCAGTTACGGAACCTATGGCTACACCTTC	CASSYGTYGYTF
-	TRBV5-6	TRBJ2-5	-	TGTGCCAGCAGCGAACAGACAGGAGAGTACCAAGAGACCCAGTACTTC	CASSEQTGEYQETQYF
TRBD2	TRBV11-3	TRBJ2-1	-	TGTGCCAGCAGCAGCGGGACTAGCGGGAGCCGAACCTCCTACAATGAGCAGTTCTTC	CASSSGTSGSRTSYNEQFF
-	TRBV6-5	TRBJ2-7	-	TGTGCCAGCAGGTCTTCCTCCGAGCAGTACTTC	CASRSSSEQYF
TRBD1	TRBV4-1	TRBJ1-1	-	TGCGCCAGCAGCCACCAGACAGGGGAAGCTTTCTTT	CASSHQTGEAFF
TRBD1	TRBV9	TRBJ2-1	-	TGTGCCAGCAGCCCTCAGGGACAGGGAGGCAATGAGCAGTTCTTC	CASSPQGQGGNEQFF
-	TRBV2	TRBJ2-7	-	TGTGCCAGCAGCGCGTTCGTCGGCAGTTCCTACGAGCAGTACTTC	CASSAFVGSSYEQYF
TRBD1	TRBV9	TRBJ2-7	-	TGTGCCAGCAGCGTAGGACAGGGGCTTTCCTACGAGCAGTACTTC	CASSVGQGLSYEQYF
TRBD1	TRBV28	TRBJ2-2	-	TGTGCCAGCAGTGAGGACAGGGTAAACACCGGGGAGCTGTTTTTT	CASSEDRVNTGELFF
-	TRBV7-9	TRBJ2-7	-	TGTGCCAGCAGTTTTAGGTCAGCCTACGAGCAGTACTTC	CASSFRSAYEQYF
-	TRBV4-1	TRBJ2-1	-	TGCGCCAGCAGCCACCCAGGGGGGAATGAGCAGTTCTTC	CASSHPGGNEQFF
-	TRBV28	TRBJ2-6	-	TGTGCCAGCGCTAAGGAGGCTGGGGCCAACGTCCTGACTTTC	CASAKEAGANVLTF
-	TRBV5-5	TRBJ2-7	-	TGTGCCAGCAGCTTCTACTACGAGCAGTACTTC	CASSFYYEQYF
-	TRBV28	TRBJ2-3	-	TGTGCCAGCAGTGTCTCCCCTAATACGCAGTATTTT	CASSVSPNTQYF
-	TRBV4-1	TRBJ2-7	-	TGCGCCAGCAGCCAAGACCCGGGGTTCTCCTACGAGCAGTACTTC	CASSQDPGFSYEQYF
TRBD2	TRBV27	TRBJ2-7	once	TGTGCCAGCAGTTACAGCGGGAGTGTCCGGGCCGAGCAGTACTTC	CASSYSGSVRAEQYF
TRBD1	TRBV5-5	TRBJ2-1	-	TGTGCCAGCAGCTCAACCGGGACAGATTCGTTGAATGAGCAGTTCTTC	CASSSTGTDSLNEQFF
-	TRBV9	TRBJ2-5	-	TGTGCCAGCAGCCCCGTAGGCGGAATACAAGAGACCCAGTACTTC	CASSPVGGIQETQYF
TRBD2	TRBV30	TRBJ2-3	once	TGTGCCGGGGGGGAGAGGCATAGCACAGATACGCAGTATTTT	CAGGERHSTDTQYF
TRBD1	TRBV5-1	TRBJ1-4	once	TGCGCCAGCAGCTTGGGACAGGGGGTTGCAACTAATGAAAAACTGTTTTTT	CASSLGQGVATNEKLFF
-	TRBV27	TRBJ2-7	-	TGTGCCAGCAGTGCAGGGAGGATAGGGTACGAGCAGTACTTC	CASSAGRIGYEQYF
-	TRBV7-9	TRBJ1-5	-	TGTGCCAGCAGCTTAGAAGGATCTCAGCCCCAGCATTTT	CASSLEGSQPQHF
-	TRBV6-5	TRBJ1-1	-	TGTGCCAGCTCTACGACGGGACTTGAAGCTTTCTTT	CASSTTGLEAFF
-	TRBV5-8	TRBJ2-7	-	TGTGCCAGCAGTTTTATCCGCCTTAGGAGCACCTCCTACGAGCAGTACTTC	CASSFIRLRSTSYEQYF
-	TRBV28	TRBJ1-5	-	TGTGCCAGCAGTCCCCCAGTATTTCAGCAGCCCCAGCATTTT	CASSPPVFQQPQHF
TRBD2	TRBV28	TRBJ2-7	-	TGTGCCAGCAGTTTACTAGCGGGAGGGCCCTACGAGCAGTACTTC	CASSLLAGGPYEQYF
-	TRBV10-2	TRBJ1-1	once	TGCGCCAGCGCCGACCGGGACACTCTACCCCTAAACACTGAAGCTTTCTTT	CASADRDTLPLNTEAFF
-	TRBV15	TRBJ2-2	-	TGTGCCACCAGGGGGCTGGCCGGGGAGCTGTTTTTT	CATRGLAGELFF
TRBD1	TRBV4-2	TRBJ1-2	-	TGTGCCAGCAGCTTGGACAGGGGGCGCGTTGGCTACACCTTC	CASSLDRGRVGYTF